The entry below describes one T cell receptor beta chain. The target antigen is unknown. This CDR3 region has 17 residues. Germline V gene data show CDR1 as SGHDT and CDR2 as YYEEEE. The trim removed 0 bases at V and 0 bases at J, leaving 7 bases unmatched. Autoimmune disease history or systemic immunosuppression barred patients. These data are taken from a study of OX40 agonist ivuxolimab in advanced cancers. Across the study: Ivuxolimab doses were 0.01, 0.1, 0.3, 1.5, 3 or 10 mg/kg every 2 weeks. Partial responses were observed in three patients, of whom one had hepatocellular carcinoma and two had cutaneous melanoma. Study results and caveats: Clonal expansion in partial responders at 0.1-3.0 mg/kg ranked among the lowest.

Measured with immunoSEQ multiplex PCR; TCRdb has only the in-frame clones, and not every one. The sample has some 87,000 clones; roughly 90% are singletons. The chain couples TRBV5-6 to TRBJ1-1; 8 bases fit TRBD1. Sample: CD4+ or CD8+ T cells sorted from blood, taken in a trial of the OX40 agonist ivuxolimab. This sequence originates from an adult with an advanced solid tumor such as melanoma, head and neck, liver or kidney cancer. The CDR3 sequence is CASSLVGQGAMNTEAFF. In nucleotides, the CDR3 is TGTGCCAGCAGCTTGGTTGGGCAGGGGGCGATGAACACTGAAGCTTTCTTT.